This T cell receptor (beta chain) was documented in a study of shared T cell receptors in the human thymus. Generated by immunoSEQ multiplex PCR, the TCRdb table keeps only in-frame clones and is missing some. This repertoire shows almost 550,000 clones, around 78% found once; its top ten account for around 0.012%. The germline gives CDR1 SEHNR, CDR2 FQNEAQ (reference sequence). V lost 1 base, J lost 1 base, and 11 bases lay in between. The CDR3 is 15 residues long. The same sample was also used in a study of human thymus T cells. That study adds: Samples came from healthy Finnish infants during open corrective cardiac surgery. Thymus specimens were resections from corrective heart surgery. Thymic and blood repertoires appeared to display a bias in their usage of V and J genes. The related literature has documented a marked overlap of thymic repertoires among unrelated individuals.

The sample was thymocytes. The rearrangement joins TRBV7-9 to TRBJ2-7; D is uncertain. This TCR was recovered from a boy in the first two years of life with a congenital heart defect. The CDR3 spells CASSLEESPSYEQYF. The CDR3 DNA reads TGTGCCAGCAGCTTAGAAGAGTCGCCATCCTACGAGCAGTACTTC.